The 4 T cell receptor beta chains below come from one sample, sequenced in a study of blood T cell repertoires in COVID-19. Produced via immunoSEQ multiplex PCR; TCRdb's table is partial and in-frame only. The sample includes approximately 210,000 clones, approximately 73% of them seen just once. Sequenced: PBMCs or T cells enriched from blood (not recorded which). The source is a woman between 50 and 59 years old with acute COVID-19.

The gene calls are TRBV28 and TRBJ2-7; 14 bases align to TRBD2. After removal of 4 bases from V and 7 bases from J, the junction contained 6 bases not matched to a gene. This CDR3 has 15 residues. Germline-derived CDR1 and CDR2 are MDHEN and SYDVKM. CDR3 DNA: TGTGCCAGCAGTTCCGGGACTAGCGGGGGTGGGGAGCAGTACGTC. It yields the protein CASSSGTSGGGEQYV.

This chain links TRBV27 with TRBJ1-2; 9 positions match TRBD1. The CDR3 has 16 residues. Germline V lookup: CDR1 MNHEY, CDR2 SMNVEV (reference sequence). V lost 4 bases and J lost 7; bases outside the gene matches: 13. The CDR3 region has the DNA TGTGCCAGCAGTTATTTCTCCGAGGGACAGGGTCGTGGCTACACCTTC. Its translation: CASSYFSEGQGRGYTF.

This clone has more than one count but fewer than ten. CDR3: CASSPYRSGGLYEQYV. The CDR3 DNA reads TGTGCCAGCAGCCCTTATCGGAGCGGGGGGCTCTACGAGCAGTACGTC. This chain links TRBV7-2 with TRBJ2-7; the match to TRBD2 covers 9 bases. V trimming: 5 bases; J trimming: 3 bases; junction bases outside the gene matches: 11. CDR1 and CDR2 (germline): SGHTA, FQGNSA. The CDR3 is made up of 16 amino acids.

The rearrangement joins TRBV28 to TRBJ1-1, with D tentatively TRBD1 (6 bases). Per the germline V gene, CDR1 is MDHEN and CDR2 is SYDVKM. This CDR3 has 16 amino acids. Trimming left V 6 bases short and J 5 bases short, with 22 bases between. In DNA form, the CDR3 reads TGTGCCAGCAGAATGTTAGGGAGGGGAGGGGGAACTGAAGCTTTCTTT. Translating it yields CASRMLGRGGGTEAFF.